One sample yielded the 4 T cell receptor beta chains listed below, sequenced in a study of CD8 T cell repertoires and HIV-1 epitope variants. Antigen specificity for these receptors is unknown. The repertoire was sequenced with immunoSEQ multiplex PCR; TCRdb's copy has only in-frame clones and lacks some. The data contain around 6,400 clones, 55% to 80% of them singletons. Sequencing was done on a sample of cultured CD8+ T cells derived from PBMCs. These receptor sequences come from a male donor with HIV.

This clone was observed a few times. The rearrangement uses TRBV28 and TRBJ2-1; D may correspond to TRBD1 or TRBD2 (5 bases each). Trimming shortened V by 5 bases and J by 6 bases, and 11 bases separated the two germline ends. CDR1 and CDR2 from the germline V gene are MDHEN and SYDVKM. The CDR3 contains 13 residues. The CDR3 is CASSGDRLNEQFF. The CDR3 DNA sequence: TGTGCCAGCAGTGGGGACCGACTCAATGAGCAGTTCTTC.

The chain recombines TRBV7-6 with TRBJ1-1, with D possibly TRBD1 on 6 matching bases. V was clipped by 3 bases and J by 2 bases, with 10 bases between them. The V gene's germline CDR1 is SGHVS and CDR2 FNYEAQ. The CDR3 consists of 14 residues. The CDR3 region is CASSLTGVNTEAFF. The CDR3 DNA follows: TGTGCCAGCAGCTTGACAGGTGTTAACACTGAAGCTTTCTTT.

The V gene is TRBV14, the J gene TRBJ2-7, with D possibly matching TRBD2 (6 bases). In germline, CDR1 is SGHDN, CDR2 FVKESK. Trimming removed 3 bases from V and 1 base from J, with 10 bases in between. CDR3 size: 14 residues. DNA for the CDR3: TGTGCCAGCAGCCACCCGGGAGTATCCTACGAGCAGTACTTC. It codes for CASSHPGVSYEQYF.

The V gene is TRBV7-3, the J gene TRBJ1-1; D ambiguous. Germline CDR1 is SGHTA and CDR2 is FQGTGA. CDR3 length: 13 residues. Trimming left V 1 base short and J 0 bases short, with 3 bases between. For the CDR3, the DNA is TGTGCCAGCAGCTTAAACGTGAACACTGAAGCTTTCTTT. Protein product: CASSLNVNTEAFF.